The 16 T cell receptor beta chains listed next were all sequenced from one sample in a study of T cell clonality in common variable immunodeficiency. General study results and limits: Fewer deletions and N-nucleotide insertions were reportedly seen in common variable immunodeficiency TCR beta sequences.

The repertoire was sequenced with immunoSEQ multiplex PCR; TCRdb's copy has only in-frame clones and lacks some. This sample carries over 30,000 clones, none of them present only once. Their target antigens are unknown. The specimen was peripheral blood mononuclear cells. These receptors all stem from a human donor with common variable immunodeficiency.

This clone was picked up many times. The sequence runs out 3 residues before the end of the CDR3; the remainder is reconstructed from the germline J gene. The rearrangement joins TRBV23-1 to TRBJ1-2, with TRBD1 as a possible D gene (5 bases). TRBV23-1 is designated an ORF whose function remains uncertain. Trimming took off 0 bases at V and 4 bases at J, with 15 bases between the two ends. There are 16 residues in the CDR3. This CDR3 reads CASSQSNSGESYGYTF. The part of the CDR3 DNA that was read is TGCGCCAGCAGTCAATCGAACTCGGGGGAGAGCTATGGC.

The table lists this clone with many counts. The read terminates 3 residues ahead of where the CDR3 ends, so the germline J gene completes it. V usage is TRBV29-1 and J usage is TRBJ1-1; 7 bases are a match to TRBD1. This CDR3 contains 14 residues. In germline, CDR1 is SQVTM, CDR2 ANQGSEA. CDR3 region: CSVETGDVRGEAFF. The sequenced part of the CDR3 DNA is TGCAGCGTTGAAACAGGGGACGTCCGGGGGGAA.

This clone showed up just a few times. The read ends 3 residues before the CDR3 terminus; that terminus is restored from the germline J gene. The J gene is TRBJ1-4, the V gene TRBV30; tentative D call: TRBD1 (5 bases). Germline CDR1 GTSNPN, CDR2 SVGIG (reference sequence). V shed 3 bases and J shed 3 bases, with 14 bases lying between them. This CDR3 comprises 15 residues. The CDR3 region is CAWSRQWASNEKLFF. The part of the CDR3 DNA that was read is TGTGCCTGGAGCAGACAGTGGGCTTCTAATGAAAAA.

Ten or more counts support this clone. The read terminates 3 residues ahead of where the CDR3 ends, so the germline J gene completes it. The genes are TRBV19 and TRBJ2-5; TRBD1 matches at 7 bases. Germline lookup yields CDR1 LNHDA and CDR2 SQIVND (reference sequence). This CDR3 region has 14 residues. V shed 10 bases and J 4 bases; nucleotides not matched to a gene: 12. The sequenced part of the CDR3 DNA is TGTGCCACCACGACAGGGATTAATCGAGAGACC. It yields the protein CATTTGINRET. The whole CDR3 is CATTTGINRETQYF.

This clone has a count of ten or more. The read halts 3 residues ahead of the CDR3 end, with the missing end drawn from the germline J gene. The chain recombines TRBV2 with TRBJ2-3; TRBD2 aligns across 9 bases. The CDR3 totals 16 residues. Germline V CDR1 and CDR2: SNHLY, FYNNEI. V lost 4 bases, J lost 3 bases, and 8 bases stayed unmatched. CDR3 residues: CASSGVGGGATDTQYF. CDR3 DNA (partial): TGTGCCAGCAGTGGGGTAGGCGGGGGGGCAACAGATACG.

This clone appeared a few times. The CDR3 end falls 3 residues outside the read, so it is completed with the germline J gene. The rearrangement joins TRBV19 to TRBJ1-3, with 8 bases aligning to TRBD1. This CDR3 has 13 residues. The V segment lost 6 bases and the J segment 4 bases; nucleotides outside the gene matches: 2. Germline V gene lookup returns CDR1 LNHDA and CDR2 SQIVND (reference sequence). Partial CDR3 DNA: TGTGCCAGTAGAGGGACAGGAGGAAACACC. Amino acids: CASRGTGGNT. The full CDR3 protein is CASRGTGGNTIYF.

This clone has only a few counts. The missing CDR3 end, 3 residues past where the read stops, is filled in from the germline J gene. The chain recombines TRBV2 with TRBJ1-5, with 8 positions matching TRBD1. The V gene's germline CDR1 is SNHLY and CDR2 FYNNEI. Germline trimming cut 4 bases from V and 9 bases from J; bases unmatched to any gene: 11. The CDR3 runs to 15 residues. CDR3 bases read: TGTGCCAGCAGTGCCGGGACAGGTAGGGGTCGGCCC. The encoded protein is CASSAGTGRGRP. The full CDR3 reads CASSAGTGRGRPQHF.

This clone was counted ten times or more. The read ends 3 residues shy of where the CDR3 ends; the end is completed using the germline J gene. This rearrangement joins TRBV13 to TRBJ2-7; 9 bases are shared with TRBD2. After removal of 3 bases from V and 4 bases from J, the junction contained 4 bases not matched to a gene. The CDR3 is made up of 14 amino acids. Germline loops: CDR1 PRHDT, CDR2 FYEKMQ (reference sequence). Partial CDR3 DNA: TGTGCCAGCAGCTTGGGGAGCGGGGGGTACGAG. Translating gives CASSLGSGGYE. In full, the CDR3 is CASSLGSGGYEQYF.

This clone was detected a few times. The read ends 3 residues shy of where the CDR3 ends; the end is completed using the germline J gene. The chain links TRBV2 to TRBJ2-5; either TRBD1 or TRBD2 may fit D (5 bases each). V gave up 2 bases and J gave up 1 base, with 17 bases separating them. The V gene's germline CDR1 is SNHLY and CDR2 FYNNEI. The CDR3 is made up of 17 amino acids. CDR3 sequence: CASSERRKGSCQETQYF. The DNA read from the CDR3 is TGTGCCAGCAGTGAAAGGAGGAAGGGGAGTTGCCAAGAGACC. The full variable domain, in which reference TRBV2 and TRBJ2-5 provide the parts outside the CDR3, is EPEVTQTPSHQVTQMGQEVILRCVPISNHLYFYWYRQILGQKVEFLVSFYNNEISEKSEIFDDQFSVERPDGSNFTLKIRSTKLEDSAMYFCASSERRKGSCQETQYFGPGTRLLVL.

This clone has just a few counts. Coverage ceases 3 residues before the CDR3 finishes, and the germline J gene fills in the end. The chain links TRBV7-8 to TRBJ2-1, with D maybe TRBD2 (6 bases). CDR3 length: 15 residues. Trimming shortened V by 2 bases and J by 5 bases, and 13 bases separated the two germline ends. Germline CDR1 and CDR2: SGHVS and FQNEAQ. The CDR3 protein is CASSLRTTRDNEQFF. The CDR3 DNA, read in part, is TGTGCCAGCAGCTTAAGGACTACGCGGGACAATGAG.

By share, this clone ranks as medium-sized. The read terminates 3 residues ahead of where the CDR3 ends, so the germline J gene completes it. Other DNA sequences in this sample translate to the same CDR3. The chain employs TRBV6-1 and TRBJ1-1; 7 bases agree with TRBD1. The CDR3 runs 13 residues. The junction had 4 bases not matched to a gene; V was cut back by 4 bases and J by 5 bases. Per germline, CDR1 MNHNS and CDR2 SASEGT. Partial CDR3 DNA: TGTGCCAGCAGTGCGCAGGGGGTAACTGAA. Its protein product is CASSAQGVTE. The full CDR3 reads CASSAQGVTEAFF.

At least ten counts were recorded for this clone. The read halts 3 residues ahead of the CDR3 end, with the missing end drawn from the germline J gene. The rearrangement links TRBV18 to TRBJ2-1, with D possibly TRBD2 on 6 matching bases. Germline CDR1 is KGHSH and CDR2 is LQKENI. The V and J ends lost 3 bases and 7 bases respectively, with 19 bases between them. The CDR3 is 16 amino acids. The DNA read from the CDR3 is TGTGCCAGCTCACCTTCATGGGATCTCCGGGGGAATGAG. The encoded protein is CASSPSWDLRGNE. The entire CDR3 protein is CASSPSWDLRGNEQFF. The whole variable domain, remainder taken from reference TRBV18 and TRBJ2-1, is NAGVMQNPRHLVRRRGQEARLRCSPMKGHSHVYWYRQLPEEGLKFMVYLQKENIIDESGMPKERFSAEFPKEGPSILRIQQVVRGDSAAYFCASSPSWDLRGNEQFFGPGTRLTVL.

There are many counts of this clone. The CDR3 goes on 3 residues after the read ends, and that part is filled in from the germline J gene. J is TRBJ2-1 and V is TRBV6-4, with TRBD2 identical over 10 bases. Germline CDR1 and CDR2: MRHNA and SNTAGT. V lost 4 bases and J lost 7; bases outside the gene matches: 7. This CDR3 has 15 amino acids. CDR3 sequence reads: CASSASSGGQNEQFF. The DNA read from the CDR3 is TGTGCCAGCAGTGCATCTAGCGGGGGCCAGAATGAG.

This clone was counted only a few times. The read comes to an end 3 residues before the CDR3 does, leaving the germline J gene to fill in the end. The chain uses TRBV6-1 and TRBJ1-1; 7 bases align to TRBD1. The germline V gene encodes CDR1 MNHNS and CDR2 SASEGT. The CDR3 has 13 residues. The CDR3 DNA, read in part, is TGTGCCAGCAGTGAAGCCCCAGGGGGTATC. Protein product: CASSEAPGGI. The whole CDR3 sequence is CASSEAPGGIAFF.

The CDR3 bases that were read are TGTGCCTGGAGGCAGATGGCCACCGGGGAG. It translates to CAWRQMATGE. The entire CDR3 protein reads CAWRQMATGELFF. The V gene is TRBV30, the J gene TRBJ2-2; no clear D. The read is 3 residues too short to cover the CDR3 end, so that end is filled in from the germline J gene. V lost 3 bases and J lost 4, with 9 bases in between. Germline CDR1 is GTSNPN and CDR2 is SVGIG (reference sequence). The CDR3 is made up of 13 amino acids.

As for this clone: The observed sequence ends 3 residues before the CDR3 terminus, with the missing tail filled in from the germline J gene. The genes are TRBV30 and TRBJ2-6; TRBD1 aligns across 8 bases. V was clipped by 7 bases and J by 2 bases; unmatched bases: 7. CDR1 is GTSNPN and CDR2 is SVGIG in the germline V gene (reference sequence). The CDR3 runs 15 residues. This chain's CDR3 is CAFDQGAAGANVLTF. CDR3 DNA, as far as it was read: TGTGCCTTCGACCAGGGGGCAGCTGGGGCCAACGTC.